This T cell receptor beta chain originates from a study of blood T cell repertoires in COVID-19. Study at large: The origin of the acute and convalescent COVID-19 samples was the United States, Italy and Spain. T cells, B-cell-depleted T cells, or PBMCs provided the cDNA or gDNA that served as material.

The V end was cut by 4 bases, the J end by 0 bases, with 13 bases between. The CDR3 runs 16 residues. Germline CDR1 is SQVTM and CDR2 is ANQGSEA. Original handling: Researchers report that nucleated cell counts were estimated from reference gene primer amplification. Produced via immunoSEQ multiplex PCR; TCRdb's table is partial and in-frame only. That table is the source of V, J and clone size, and D and trimming were worked out from the DNA. The repertoire includes 63,000 or so clones, approximately 78% of them detected once, and around a tenth sits in the top ten. This clone was picked up one time.

The V call is TRBV29-1, the J call TRBJ2-6; no clear D. This TCR was recovered from a human donor in a cohort sampled during active COVID-19. Sequencing was carried out using peripheral blood. The CDR3: CSVGSILPSGANVLTF. For the CDR3, the DNA is TGCAGCGTTGGGTCAATACTTCCCTCTGGGGCCAACGTCCTGACTTTC.